Each of the 12 T cell receptor beta chains below was sequenced from the same sample in a study of OX40 agonist ivuxolimab in advanced cancers. The assay was immunoSEQ multiplex PCR, and TCRdb's table has in-frame clones only and misses some. The sample shows about 68,000 clones, 70% to 90% of them seen only once. The source material was CD4+ or CD8+ T cells sorted from blood, sampled in a trial of the OX40 agonist ivuxolimab. The origin of the receptors is an adult with an advanced solid tumor such as melanoma, head and neck, liver or kidney cancer.

The chain carries TRBV6-4 and TRBJ2-3; 7 bases map to TRBD2. Germline CDR1 is MRHNA and CDR2 is SNTAGT. This CDR3 is built from 15 residues. After removal of 1 base from V and 0 bases from J, the junction contained 1 base not matched to a gene. CDR3 residues: CASSDWGLSTDTQYF. CDR3 DNA: TGTGCCAGCAGTGACTGGGGACTAAGCACAGATACGCAGTATTTT.

CDR3: CASSLSASGNTGELFF. Here the CDR3 DNA reads TGTGCCAGCAGTTTATCGGCTAGCGGGAACACCGGGGAGCTGTTTTTT. The chain joins TRBV28 to TRBJ2-2, with 7 bases lining up with TRBD2. V lost 1 base and J lost 1; bases outside the gene matches: 3. The CDR3 loop spans 16 amino acids. Germline V gene lookup returns CDR1 MDHEN and CDR2 SYDVKM.

The chain recombines TRBV4-3 with TRBJ2-3, with TRBD1 identical over 9 bases. The CDR3 loop spans 16 amino acids. Germline V gene data show CDR1 as LGHNA and CDR2 as YSLEER. With 0 bases clipped from V and 4 bases from J, the junction kept 5 bases outside the gene matches. In DNA form, the CDR3 reads TGCGCCAGCAGCCAAGAGGGACAGGGTGGTCCAGATACGCAGTATTTT. It is translated as CASSQEGQGGPDTQYF.

The rearrangement links TRBV7-2 to TRBJ1-3; D gene ambiguous. The CDR3 length is 12 residues. Looked up from germline, CDR1 is SGHTA and CDR2 is FQGNSA. Trimming took off 5 bases at V and 7 bases at J, with 9 bases between the two ends. The CDR3 reads CASSRLENTIYF. The CDR3 DNA is TGTGCCAGCAGCCGACTCGAGAACACCATATATTTT.

This rearrangement joins TRBV12-5 to TRBJ2-1; 9 nucleotides align to TRBD2. Germline CDR1 and CDR2: LGHNT and FRNRAP. Losses at the gene ends were 4 bases for V and 4 bases for J; bases not matched to a gene: 8. CDR3 length: 16 residues. The CDR3, as DNA: TGTGCTAGTGGTTCCGCCGGCCTAGCGGGGTACAATGAGCAGTTCTTC. This codes for CASGSAGLAGYNEQFF.

The chain has TRBV7-9 and TRBJ1-6; no reliable D call. Germline V gene data show CDR1 as SEHNR and CDR2 as FQNEAQ (reference sequence). Trimming shortened V by 5 bases and J by 7 bases, and 18 bases separated the two germline ends. The CDR3 runs to 16 residues. The CDR3 coding sequence is TGTGCCAGCAGCCCAACAAGCGATCTGGGGAATTCACCCCTCCACTTT. Protein product: CASSPTSDLGNSPLHF.

The DNA for the CDR3 is TGTGCCAGCAGTCCGGCGGGGGCGCGGGGGGAAGCTTTCTTT. It yields the protein CASSPAGARGEAFF. V gene TRBV7-9 combines with J gene TRBJ1-1; D perhaps matches TRBD1 (6 bases). Germline V gene lookup returns CDR1 SEHNR and CDR2 FQNEAQ (reference sequence). Between the trimmed V and J ends, which lost 6 bases and 8 bases, there was a span of 19 bases. This CDR3 region has 14 residues.

The chain combines TRBV7-9 with TRBJ2-2, with 8 bases matching TRBD2. The germline V gene has CDR1 SEHNR and CDR2 FQNEAQ (reference sequence). CDR3 size: 15 residues. V lost 3 bases to trimming and J lost 5 bases; unmatched junction nucleotides: 5. CDR3 sequence reads: CASSLAGGRTGELFF. The CDR3 DNA sequence: TGTGCCAGCAGCTTGGCGGGAGGAAGGACCGGGGAGCTGTTTTTT.

This clone was seen just once. The V gene is TRBV18, the J gene TRBJ2-6, with D uncertain. Trimming cost V 3 bases and J 0 bases, with 12 bases left between them. Per germline, CDR1 KGHSH and CDR2 LQKENI. The CDR3 runs to 17 residues. The CDR3 loop is CASSPLSQFSGANVLTF. CDR3 DNA sequence: TGTGCCAGCTCACCTCTTAGCCAATTCTCTGGGGCCAACGTCCTGACTTTC.

The gene calls are TRBV7-3 and TRBJ2-1; D ambiguous. CDR3 length equals 15 residues. The germline CDR1 and CDR2 sequences are SGHTA and FQGTGA. The V end lost 4 bases, the J end lost 6 bases, and 16 bases lay between the germline ends. This chain's CDR3 is CASSSSSIAINEQFF. The CDR3 nucleotides are TGTGCCAGCAGCTCTTCGAGTATAGCTATCAATGAGCAGTTCTTC.

V usage is TRBV7-6 and J usage is TRBJ2-3; 11 bases line up with TRBD2. Looked up from germline, CDR1 is SGHVS and CDR2 is FNYEAQ. There are 16 residues in the CDR3. J was trimmed by 5 bases and V by 4 bases; bases with no gene match: 8. CDR3 nucleotide sequence: TGTGCCAGCAGCTCGTTAGCGGGAGGGCCCGTAGATACGCAGTATTTT. Its translation: CASSSLAGGPVDTQYF.

The rearrangement joins TRBV19 to TRBJ1-5, with 7 bases lining up with TRBD1. Per germline, CDR1 LNHDA and CDR2 SQIVND (reference sequence). V shed 6 bases and J 7 bases; nucleotides not matched to a gene: 6. CDR3 length: 13 residues. CDR3 amino acids: CASRPTGIQPQHF. CDR3 DNA: TGTGCCAGTAGGCCGACAGGGATCCAGCCCCAGCATTTT.